The 26 T cell receptor beta chains listed next were all sequenced from one sample in a study of cytomegalovirus exposure and HLA in healthy donors. With 60 Vbeta and 13 Jbeta primers, the PCR was carried out. Data came from immunoSEQ multiplex PCR; TCRdb stores just in-frame clones and leaves some out. The specimen's table records around 75,000 clones. The sample taken for sequencing was PBMCs. Receptor source: a man aged 45-60 years in good health and CMV-seropositive.

The gene calls are TRBV18 and TRBJ2-3; TRBD2 aligns across 8 bases. In germline, CDR1 is KGHSH, CDR2 LQKENI. The length of the CDR3 is 15 residues. With V trimmed by 1 base and J by 2 bases, 2 bases remained unmatched. The CDR3 sequence is CASSPQLADTDTQYF. Written as DNA, the CDR3 is TGTGCCAGCTCACCACAACTAGCGGACACAGATACGCAGTATTTT. Full variable domain (missing parts from reference TRBV18 and TRBJ2-3): NAGVMQNPRHLVRRRGQEARLRCSPMKGHSHVYWYRQLPEEGLKFMVYLQKENIIDESGMPKERFSAEFPKEGPSILRIQQVVRGDSAAYFCASSPQLADTDTQYFGPGTRLTVL.

The chain combines TRBV6-5 with TRBJ2-2, with 8 nucleotides matching TRBD1. The trim removed 6 bases at V and 4 bases at J, leaving 7 bases unmatched. The CDR3 spans 15 residues. CDR1 and CDR2 from the germline V gene are MNHEY and SVGAGI. This chain's CDR3 is CASSSQGAVTGELFF. Written as DNA, the CDR3 is TGTGCCAGCAGCTCCCAGGGGGCTGTCACCGGGGAGCTGTTTTTT.

The chain recombines TRBV5-6 with TRBJ1-2; no clear D gene. The germline V gene encodes CDR1 SGHDT and CDR2 YYEEEE. Trimming shortened V by 2 bases and J by 3 bases, and 11 bases separated the two germline ends. This CDR3 is built from 14 residues. The CDR3 DNA reads TGTGCCAGCAGCTTCAAAGCGGGCTACTATGGCTACACCTTC. This translates into CASSFKAGYYGYTF.

The rearrangement uses TRBV6-1 and TRBJ1-1; no clear D gene. The V end was cut by 4 bases, the J end by 4 bases, with 10 bases between. Germline values: CDR1 MNHNS, CDR2 SASEGT. CDR3 length: 13 residues. The CDR3: CASSALYGTEAFF. CDR3 in DNA: TGTGCCAGCAGTGCCCTATACGGCACTGAAGCTTTCTTT.

This chain links TRBV4-1 with TRBJ1-3; 9 bases line up with TRBD1. CDR3 length equals 16 residues. Germline CDR1 reads MGHRA; CDR2 reads YSYEKL. V lost 2 bases and J lost 5; bases outside the gene matches: 7. CDR3 DNA: TGCGCCAGCAGCCAAACCAGGGACAGGGAGAGAAACACCATATATTTT. Protein: CASSQTRDRERNTIYF.

This sequence joins TRBV7-6 and TRBJ1-3; weak D call: TRBD1 (5 bases). This CDR3 has 13 residues. Looked up from germline, CDR1 is SGHVS and CDR2 is FNYEAQ. CDR3 loop: CAWGGDPGNTIYF. The CDR3 DNA sequence: TGTGCTTGGGGGGGAGACCCTGGAAACACCATATATTTT.

The rearrangement uses TRBV5-6 and TRBJ1-2, with 9 bases identical to TRBD1. The CDR3 totals 13 residues. The V and J ends lost 4 bases and 6 bases, in that order; junction bases with no gene match: 4. The germline gives CDR1 SGHDT, CDR2 YYEEEE. This CDR3 is CASSPGQGNGYTF. The CDR3 DNA reads TGTGCCAGCAGCCCTGGACAGGGGAATGGCTACACCTTC.

The genes are TRBV9 and TRBJ2-2; 7 nucleotides agree with TRBD1. The CDR3 runs 16 residues. CDR1 is SGDLS and CDR2 is YYNGEE in the germline V gene. V was pared by 0 bases and J by 5 bases, with 7 bases of the junction left unmatched. This CDR3 reads CASSVATGDRTGELFF. DNA of the CDR3: TGTGCCAGCAGCGTAGCTACAGGGGACCGGACCGGGGAGCTGTTTTTT.

This chain connects TRBV2 to TRBJ2-7; 7 bases align to TRBD1. V lost 4 bases, J lost 0 bases, and 3 bases stayed unmatched. The CDR3 loop spans 14 amino acids. CDR1 is SNHLY, CDR2 FYNNEI, per germline. CDR3 bases: TGTGCCAGCAGTGTGGACAGGAGCTCCTACGAGCAGTACTTC. It yields the protein CASSVDRSSYEQYF.

CDR3 DNA sequence: TGTGCCAGCACCCCCGGGACTTACAATGAGCAGTTCTTC. Translated, it gives CASTPGTYNEQFF. The gene calls are TRBV7-9 and TRBJ2-1, with D possibly matching TRBD2 (6 bases). Trimming cost V 7 bases and J 4 bases, with 11 bases left between them. The germline CDR1 and CDR2 sequences are SEHNR and FQNEAQ (reference sequence). There are 13 residues in the CDR3.

The chain couples TRBV13 to TRBJ2-5; 7 positions match TRBD1. V was clipped by 2 bases and J by 1 base; unmatched bases: 1. The V gene's germline CDR1 is PRHDT and CDR2 FYEKMQ (reference sequence). The CDR3 sequence is 14 residues long. The CDR3 reads CASSLQGVQETQYF. CDR3 DNA sequence: TGTGCCAGCAGCTTACAGGGGGTCCAAGAGACCCAGTACTTC.

The chain links TRBV27 to TRBJ2-7; 9 positions agree with TRBD2. Germline assignment: CDR1 MNHEY and CDR2 SMNVEV (reference sequence). V lost 8 bases and J lost 6; bases outside the gene matches: 14. The CDR3 spans 15 residues. In DNA form, the CDR3 reads TGTGCCAGCCGGGGGGCGGGACTAGCCTCCGGCGAGCAGTACTTC. Its translation is CASRGAGLASGEQYF.

The genes are TRBV27 and TRBJ1-6, with D maybe TRBD1 (5 bases). There are 14 residues in the CDR3. Germline loops: CDR1 MNHEY, CDR2 SMNVEV (reference sequence). V was cut by 0 bases and J by 8 bases, with 8 bases left in between. CDR3 nucleotide sequence: TGTGCCAGCAGTTTATCGGCCAGGGATTCACCCCTCCACTTT. Its translation: CASSLSARDSPLHF.

The V and J genes are TRBV6-5 and TRBJ1-6, with 7 bases identical to TRBD1. Germline V gene sequence: CDR1 MNHEY, CDR2 SVGAGI. J was trimmed by 6 bases and V by 6 bases; bases with no gene match: 8. The CDR3 spans 15 residues. The CDR3: CASRARDSPNSPLHF. CDR3 sequence (DNA): TGTGCCAGCAGAGCCCGGGACAGTCCTAATTCACCCCTCCACTTT.

This rearrangement joins TRBV6-5 to TRBJ1-1; possibly TRBD1 for D (5 bases). In germline, CDR1 is MNHEY, CDR2 SVGAGI. The CDR3 sequence is 16 residues long. Trimming removed 0 bases at V and 4 bases at J, with 15 bases between. The CDR3 DNA is TGTGCCAGCAGTTACTCGTCGGGCTGGGGGGGCACTGAAGCTTTCTTT. This codes for CASSYSSGWGGTEAFF.

This sequence joins TRBV7-2 and TRBJ1-4; D gene ambiguous. The CDR3 loop spans 15 amino acids. Germline assignment: CDR1 SGHTA and CDR2 FQGNSA. Trimming removed 4 bases at V and 1 base at J, with 10 bases between. The DNA for the CDR3 is TGTGCCAGCAGCTCGCAGACGGGAACTAATGAAAAACTGTTTTTT. Translated, it gives CASSSQTGTNEKLFF. Variable domain in full (rest from reference TRBV7-2 and TRBJ1-4): GAGVSQSPSNKVTEKGKDVELRCDPISGHTALYWYRQSLGQGLEFLIYFQGNSAPDKSGLPSDRFSAERTGGSVSTLTIQRTQQEDSAVYLCASSSQTGTNEKLFFGSGTQLSVL.

The chain carries TRBV5-6 and TRBJ1-5, with unresolved D. The CDR3 is 14 amino acids. Trimming shortened V by 2 bases and J by 3 bases, and 9 bases separated the two germline ends. In germline, CDR1 is SGHDT, CDR2 YYEEEE. CDR3 DNA: TGTGCCAGCAGCTTTGAGCCATACAATCAGCCCCAGCATTTT. Its translation is CASSFEPYNQPQHF.

V gene TRBV5-6 combines with J gene TRBJ1-1, with D unresolved. The CDR3 consists of 13 residues. Germline V gene sequence: CDR1 SGHDT, CDR2 YYEEEE. Trimming took off 4 bases at V and 2 bases at J, with 9 bases between the two ends. The CDR3 loop is CASSLGPNTEAFF. In DNA, the CDR3 is TGTGCCAGCAGCCTAGGCCCCAACACTGAAGCTTTCTTT.

The rearrangement uses TRBV2 and TRBJ2-1; a weak D match, TRBD2 (6 bases). Deletions cut 5 bases from V and 13 bases from J, with 12 bases between. Germline CDR1 SNHLY, CDR2 FYNNEI. The CDR3 is made up of 11 amino acids. The CDR3 sequence is CASSLPGLQFF. Written as DNA, the CDR3 is TGTGCCAGCAGTTTACCGGGACTCCAGTTCTTC.

V is TRBV5-1 and J is TRBJ2-3; TRBD2 matches at 13 bases. Trimming at V came to 1 base and at J to 0 bases, leaving 5 bases not matched to a gene. Germline V CDR1 and CDR2: SGHRS, YFSETQ. CDR3 length equals 18 residues. CDR3 nucleotides: TGCGCCAGCAGCTTGAACGGACTAGCGGGAGCTAGCACAGATACGCAGTATTTT. This codes for CASSLNGLAGASTDTQYF. The full variable domain, in which reference TRBV5-1 and TRBJ2-3 provide the parts outside the CDR3, is KAGVTQTPRYLIKTRGQQVTLSCSPISGHRSVSWYQQTPGQGLQFLFEYFSETQRNKGNFPGRFSGRQFSNSRSEMNVSTLELGDSALYLCASSLNGLAGASTDTQYFGPGTRLTVL.

The chain has TRBV14 and TRBJ2-5, with TRBD1 as a possible D gene (5 bases). V dropped 1 base and J dropped 12 bases, with 18 bases sitting between them. There are 14 residues in the CDR3. The germline CDR1 and CDR2 sequences are SGHDN and FVKESK. The CDR3 DNA is TGTGCCAGCAGCCAAGCTCCCCAGGGCAATTTGGAGTACTTC. Translated, it gives CASSQAPQGNLEYF.

The chain couples TRBV13 to TRBJ2-5; 7 bases align to TRBD2. J gave up 2 bases and V 5 bases, and 5 bases lay outside the gene matches. The CDR3 has 14 residues. CDR1 PRHDT and CDR2 FYEKMQ come from the germline V gene (reference sequence). For the CDR3, the DNA is TGTGCCAGCAGCCCTTTGGGACTACAAGAGACCCAGTACTTC. It yields the protein CASSPLGLQETQYF.

This rearrangement joins TRBV9 to TRBJ2-3; a weak D match, TRBD1 (6 bases). Germline V gene sequence: CDR1 SGDLS, CDR2 YYNGEE. The CDR3 extends over 16 amino acids. V was trimmed by 1 base and J by 0 bases, leaving 12 bases between them. The CDR3 loop reads CASSVRAGDSTDTQYF. The CDR3 coding sequence is TGTGCCAGCAGCGTACGGGCAGGGGATAGCACAGATACGCAGTATTTT.

The rearrangement uses TRBV11-2 and TRBJ2-7, with 7 bases identical to TRBD2. Germline CDR1 is SGHAT and CDR2 is FQNNGV. Trimming removed 1 base from V and 3 bases from J; junction bases left unmatched: 9. CDR3 length: 16 amino acids. CDR3 nucleotides: TGTGCCAGCAGCTTAGCTTTAGCGGGCCCAATCTACGAGCAGTACTTC. Its protein product is CASSLALAGPIYEQYF.

The rearrangement uses TRBV5-4 and TRBJ1-3, with D hard to call. This CDR3 contains 14 residues. Germline-derived CDR1 and CDR2 are SGHNT and YYREEE (reference sequence). V dropped 4 bases and J dropped 1 base, with 9 bases sitting between them. CDR3 coding DNA: TGTGCCAGCAGCGTCAGTTCTTCTGGAAACACCATATATTTT. This codes for CASSVSSSGNTIYF.

The chain employs TRBV9 and TRBJ2-2, with D possibly TRBD2 on 6 matching bases. The CDR3 sequence is 14 residues long. Germline lookup yields CDR1 SGDLS and CDR2 YYNGEE. The V end lost 4 bases, the J end lost 4 bases, and 11 bases lay between the germline ends. The chain's CDR3 is CASSPTGGTGELFF. The CDR3, as DNA: TGTGCCAGCAGCCCCACCGGGGGCACCGGGGAGCTGTTTTTT.